This T cell receptor (beta chain) came from a study of blood T cell repertoires in COVID-19. In the study overall: From the United States, Italy and Spain came samples of acute and convalescent COVID-19. PBMCs, B-cell-depleted T cells, or T cells provided the cDNA or gDNA that made up the material.

This clone was detected only once. CDR1 is SGHRS and CDR2 is YFSETQ in the germline V gene. The V gene end was trimmed by 1 base and the J gene end by 12 bases; junction bases not matched to a gene: 5. The CDR3 is 13 residues long. Study processing details: Reference gene primer amplification gave estimated nucleated cell counts. Some clones are missing from TCRdb's copy, which holds only in-frame ones; the method was immunoSEQ multiplex PCR. From that table come the V and J calls and clone size; the DNA was used to work out D and trimming. This table holds roughly 270,000 clones, roughly 85% found once.

Sequencing was performed on peripheral blood. This chain links TRBV5-1 with TRBJ2-1; 9 positions match TRBD1. The TCR was taken from a man aged 45-65 years with active or convalescent COVID-19. CDR3 DNA: TGCGCCAGCAGCTTGATGGGACAGGGATTGCAGTTCTTC. It translates to CASSLMGQGLQFF.